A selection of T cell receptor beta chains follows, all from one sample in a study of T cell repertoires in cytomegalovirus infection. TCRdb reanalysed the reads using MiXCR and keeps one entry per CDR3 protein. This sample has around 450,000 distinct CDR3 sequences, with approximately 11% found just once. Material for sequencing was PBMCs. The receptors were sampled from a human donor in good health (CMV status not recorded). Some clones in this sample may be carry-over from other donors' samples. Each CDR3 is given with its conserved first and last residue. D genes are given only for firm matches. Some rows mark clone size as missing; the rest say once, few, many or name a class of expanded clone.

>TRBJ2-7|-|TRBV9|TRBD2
TGTGCCAGCAGCGTAATTAGGAAAAGCGGGAACGTCGTCTACGAGCAGTACTTC
CASSVIRKSGNVVYEQYF
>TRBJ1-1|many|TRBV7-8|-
TGTGCCAGCAGTCCCAGTCCTAGGGAGAGGACTGAAGCTTTCTTT
CASSPSPRERTEAFF
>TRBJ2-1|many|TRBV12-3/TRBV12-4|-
TGTGCCAGCAGCGAAAATGAGCAGTTCTTC
CASSENEQFF
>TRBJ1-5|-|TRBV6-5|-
TGTGCCAGCAGTTACTCTAGCAGACGACAGCCCCAGCATTTT
CASSYSSRRQPQHF
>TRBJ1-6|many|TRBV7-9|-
TGTGCCAGCAGCTTAGGGCACTCTCTCTCACCCCTCCACTTT
CASSLGHSLSPLHF
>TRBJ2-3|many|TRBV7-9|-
TGTGCCAGCAGCCGGGAGCCGGGGGATACGCAGTATTTT
CASSREPGDTQYF
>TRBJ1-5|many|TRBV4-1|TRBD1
TGCGCCAGCAGCCAAGAGCGGACAGGGTACAATCAGCCCCAGCATTTT
CASSQERTGYNQPQHF
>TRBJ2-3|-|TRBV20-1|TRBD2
TGCAGTGCTAGAGATACGTTCAGCGGGGGGGCAGATACGCAGTATTTT
CSARDTFSGGADTQYF
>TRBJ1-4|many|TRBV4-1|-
TGCGCCAGCAGCCAAGAGGGGGAGGTCTCCGGAGAAAAACTGTTTTTT
CASSQEGEVSGEKLFF
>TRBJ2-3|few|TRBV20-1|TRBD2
TGCAGTGCTCCTGGACTAGCAAAGGATACGCAGTATTTT
CSAPGLAKDTQYF
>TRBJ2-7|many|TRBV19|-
TGTGCCAGTAGTATACAACTTAACCCACTCTACGAGCAGTACTTC
CASSIQLNPLYEQYF
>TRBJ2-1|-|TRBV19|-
TGTGCCAGTAGTATACAGACTAACTCCTACAATGAGCAGTTCTTC
CASSIQTNSYNEQFF
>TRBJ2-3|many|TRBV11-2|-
TGTGCCAGCAGCAAAGGGTCTGTCACAGATACGCAGTATTTT
CASSKGSVTDTQYF
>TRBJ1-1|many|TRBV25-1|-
TGTGCCAGCAGTGAGATCGGGGGGAACACTGAAGCTTTCTTT
CASSEIGGNTEAFF
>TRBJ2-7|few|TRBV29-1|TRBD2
TGCAGCGTTGCTTTGAGCGGGGAGTACGAGCAGTACTTC
CSVALSGEYEQYF
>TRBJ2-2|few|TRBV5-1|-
TGCGCCAGCAGCCCCGGGCTCCGGGGGACCGGGGAGCTGTTTTTT
CASSPGLRGTGELFF
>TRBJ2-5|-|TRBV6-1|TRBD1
TGTGCCAGCAGTGTCAGGGGGTCGGGCGAGACCCAGTACTTC
CASSVRGSGETQYF
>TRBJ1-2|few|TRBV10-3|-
TGTGCCATCAGTGAAAGTACAGGTGCTAACTATGGCTACACCTTC
CAISESTGANYGYTF
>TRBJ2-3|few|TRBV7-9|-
TGTGCCAGCAGCTTAGGGAGGCTGGGCCCGCGGGGCACAGATACGCAGTATTTT
CASSLGRLGPRGTDTQYF
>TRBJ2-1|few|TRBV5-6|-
TGTGCCAGCAGCAGGGACTTGCACAATGAGCAGTTCTTC
CASSRDLHNEQFF
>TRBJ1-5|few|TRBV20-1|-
TGCAGTGCTAGATGGGGTAGCAATCAGCCCCAGCATTTT
CSARWGSNQPQHF
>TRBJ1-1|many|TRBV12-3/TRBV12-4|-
TGTGCCAGCAGTTTTTCGGCAGGGGAAACTGAAGCTTTCTTT
CASSFSAGETEAFF
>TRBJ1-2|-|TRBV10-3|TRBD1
TGTGCCATTGGACAGGGGGGCTCCTCTAACTATGGCTACACCTTC
CAIGQGGSSNYGYTF
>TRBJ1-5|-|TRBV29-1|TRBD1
TGCAGCGTCCTTCCGGGACAGGGTGGGCAGCCCCAGCATTTT
CSVLPGQGGQPQHF